What follows describes a single T cell receptor beta chain. This clonotype was counted many times. What this receptor recognizes is not known. No base-level quality is on record; no much larger clone is a single base apart. TCR beta CDR3 regions were amplified from RNA transcripts. The first round of RT-PCR for the TCR CDR3 was performed with the HTBI primer set and the Qiagen OneStep RT-PCR kit. Libraries were constructed in a second round of multiplex PCR, after which size selection and purification were performed. Sequencing of the libraries was done on an Illumina HiSeq2000 using paired-end 100 bp reads. In the source study's methods: SOAPnuke was used to process the raw data, removing reads that contained adapters or uncalled bases, had a mean Phred below 15, or lacked an exact match to the constant primer or identifier. High-quality paired reads were merged using COPE v1.2.5, and each unique nucleotide sequence was defined as a clonotype. MiTCR v1.1 was used to align the clonotypes against IMGT TRBV, TRBD and TRBJ reference segments. The analysis was restricted to V-J combinations with a frequency above 0.0001, which together covered 99% to 99.2% of the repertoires. The TCS score was defined as F50 (clonal expansion) divided by E x V (chaos), with BLOSUM62-based TCRdist calculated between CDR3 peptides within each V-J. Welch's t-statistics and random forest reduced just over 500 V-J features to 13, which were used in a naive Bayes classifier (R e1071). TCRdb trimmed public reads at Q25 via fastp, called clones via MiXCR and kept in-frame beta chains. Entries are consolidated by CDR3 protein sequence, retaining the most common genes and DNA. These V and J calls rely on TCRdb rather than the paper's analysis. The sample table holds 350,000 to 400,000 distinct CDR3 sequences, of which 15% were seen once. The ten largest make up 32% of the sample.

The CDR3, cysteine through phenylalanine, is 17 amino acids long. The DNA shown is the 51-base CDR3, in frame from base 1. Between the V and J ends, shortened by 0 bases and 2 bases respectively, the junction contains 12 bases. The germline V gene sets CDR1 to KGHDR and CDR2 to SFDVKD. The sample belongs to a study of T cells in Graves' hyperthyroidism and ophthalmopathy (dated by TCRdb to between 2018 and 2021). At the level of the whole study: Peripheral blood was collected at initial diagnosis, before any treatment. TCR V-J signatures able to tell the groups apart were searched for in a discovery cohort of 90 to 100 patients, of whom more than 40 had Graves' ophthalmopathy and under 65 had stable Graves' hyperthyroidism. Prospective prediction of ophthalmopathy was tested in an independent validation cohort of 18 to 20 hyperthyroidism patients and roughly 16 patients who later progressed to ophthalmopathy. The approximately 95 discovery patients were divided at random into training and test sets in a 7:3 ratio. Thyroid tissue and blood T-cell repertoires from six Graves' hyperthyroidism patients were also compared in the study. After blood sampling, hyperthyroidism patients were treated with methimazole at a starting dose of 30 mg daily, and ophthalmopathy patients were treated with high-dose intravenous methylprednisolone. The paper reports TCR Vbeta CDR3 sequencing of roughly 140 peripheral blood samples: approximately 41 ophthalmopathy, about 75 hyperthyroidism and around 17 progressor patients.

Graves' hyperthyroidism was defined as stable when no progression to ophthalmopathy occurred over 18 months of follow-up. Hyperthyroidism patients were newly diagnosed, had a disease duration of under 2 months, and were aged 18 to 65 years. Patients with uncontrolled infections, other autoimmune diseases, pregnancy or lactation were excluded. Diagnoses relied on clinical symptoms, serum thyroxine and TRAb, thyroid ultrasound and orbital computed tomography. Ficoll-Paque density gradient centrifugation was used to isolate PBMCs from around 9.1 ml of fresh peripheral blood. Total RNA was extracted using Trizol reagent, and RNA quality was assessed on an Agilent 2100 Bioanalyzer. General conclusions and limits of the study: Ophthalmopathy was separated from stable hyperthyroidism by a 13 V-J signature model, with around 88% sensitivity and 81% to 82% specificity obtained in cross-validation and 80%/75% obtained in testing. No statistical method was used to fix the sample size in advance, and group allocation was not hidden from the investigators. In validation, the model predicted progression to ophthalmopathy with 60% to 71% sensitivity and 72% to 85% specificity, a median of about 6 months before onset. Most expanded thyroid clonotypes (frequency above 0.001) were also detected in blood, suggesting blood repertoires may reflect thyroid immune responses.

Sample: blood. The TCR was taken from a young woman with Graves' hyperthyroidism. The chain couples TRBV24-1 to TRBJ1-4; the D segment cannot be called with confidence. The DNA sequence is given as TGTGCCACCAGTGATTTGTATGGGCAGTGCACTAATGAAAAACTGTTTTTT. It encodes CATSDLYGQCTNEKLFF.